This T cell receptor beta chain was retrieved from a study of blood T cell repertoires in COVID-19. Cohorts were based on clinical histories the participants reported. Germline V gene lookup returns CDR1 SQVTM and CDR2 ANQGSEA. This CDR3 contains 13 residues. V lost 7 bases, J lost 8 bases, and 12 bases stayed unmatched. Per the authors' pipeline: The authors estimated nucleated cell counts from reference gene primer amplification. Clones were read by immunoSEQ multiplex PCR, and TCRdb kept only the in-frame ones, dropping some. For V, J and clone size, that table is used; D and trimming come from the DNA. This table holds around 220,000 clones, around 81% found once.

This rearrangement joins TRBV29-1 to TRBJ1-2, with 8 bases that match TRBD1. This clonotype was obtained from a middle-aged woman with acute COVID-19. Sequencing used PBMCs or T cells enriched from blood (not recorded which). CDR3 in DNA: TGCAGCGCCGCGGACAGGGAGGAAGGAGGCTACACCTTC. Translation gives CSAADREEGGYTF.